This entry lists 21 T cell receptor beta chains sequenced from one sample in a study of read filtering for tumor transcriptome and immune sequencing (dated by TCRdb to 2020 to 2022). Instrument on record: Illumina HiSeq 4000. Starting from 400 to 450 ng RNA, TCR libraries were constructed with the Immunoverse kit using molecular barcoded adaptors that cover the alpha/delta and beta/gamma chains. TCRdb reran the public reads through fastp at Q25 and MiXCR, keeping productive beta chains. One record per CDR3 amino acid sequence lists the most common genes and DNA. This sample has over 35,000 distinct CDR3 sequences in its table, and over 10% of those were observed once. The ten most abundant clones make up roughly 31% of the sample. Material for sequencing was a population of CD138-negative cells sorted from bone marrow. What this sample's cell subset or site label stands for: bone marrow mononuclear cells depleted of CD138+ plasma/myeloma cells by negative magnetic selection. These receptors were obtained from a donor aged 40 or older with multiple myeloma.

Notes on this clonotype: This probably arose from a read error, given a far larger clone one base away. V is TRBV7-2 and J is TRBJ1-4; unclear D gene. CDR1 is SGHTA, CDR2 FQGNSA, per germline. This CDR3 has 17 amino acids. The CDR3 protein is CASSLALAGGLTDTLYF. The CDR3 DNA reads TGTGCCAGCAGCTTAGCATTAGCGGGAGGGCTTACAGATACGCTGTATTTT.

This clonotype was observed at least ten times. J is TRBJ2-3 and V is TRBV7-2, with 11 bases matching TRBD2. The J segment lost 3 bases and the V segment lost 0 bases, leaving 5 bases of the junction unmatched. From germline, CDR1 is SGHTA and CDR2 FQGNSA. The CDR3 covers 17 residues. The CDR3 is CASSLALAGGLTDTQYF. CDR3 coding DNA: TGTGCCAGCAGCTTAGCATTAGCGGGAGGGCTTACAGATACGCAGTATTTT.

This clonotype was recorded many times. The rearrangement links TRBV19 to TRBJ2-1; 10 bases map to TRBD2. Trimming removed 6 bases from V and 4 bases from J; junction bases left unmatched: 6. This CDR3 is built from 15 residues. From germline, CDR1 is LNHDA and CDR2 SQIVND (reference sequence). CDR3 residues: CASSDGTSAYNEQFF. The CDR3 DNA reads TGTGCCAGTAGCGACGGGACTAGCGCGTACAATGAGCAGTTCTTC.

The sample holds many counts of this clonotype. V and J are TRBV29-1 and TRBJ2-1; TRBD2 agrees at 7 bases. The V and J ends lost 3 bases and 8 bases, in that order; junction bases with no gene match: 16. Germline CDR1 reads SQVTM; CDR2 reads ANQGSEA. The CDR3 has 16 residues. CDR3 protein: CSVEGESGISSYEQFF. Written as DNA, the CDR3 is TGCAGCGTTGAGGGAGAGAGCGGGATTTCATCTTATGAGCAGTTCTTC.

This clonotype was recorded many times. V gene TRBV6-2 or TRBV6-3 combines with J gene TRBJ1-5; no firm D call. The CDR3 totals 14 residues. Germline lookup yields CDR1 MNHEY and CDR2 SVGEGT. Deletions cut 5 bases from V and 0 bases from J, with 8 bases between. The CDR3 DNA follows: TGTGCCAGCAGTCCCACCTATAGCAATCAGCCCCAGCATTTT. This sequence encodes CASSPTYSNQPQHF.

With respect to this clonotype: This could be a read error, since a much larger clone is one nucleotide away. The genes are TRBV7-2 and TRBJ2-5; D not resolved. Germline lookup yields CDR1 SGHTA and CDR2 FQGNSA. V was pared by 2 bases and J by 1 base, with 5 bases between. The CDR3 extends over 13 amino acids. CDR3 in amino acids: CASSLIPQETQYF. The CDR3 DNA sequence: TGTGCCAGCAGCTTAATCCCCCAAGAGACCCAGTACTTC.

This clonotype was detected many times. The chain has TRBV7-9 and TRBJ2-3; D unresolved. CDR1 and CDR2 from the germline V gene are SEHNR and FQNEAQ (reference sequence). The CDR3 spans 12 residues. V lost 7 bases to trimming and J lost 7 bases, with 12 bases between them. The CDR3 DNA reads as TGTGCCAGCAATCCAGCCGGATATACGCAGTATTTT. This encodes CASNPAGYTQYF.

This clonotype was picked up a small number of times. The chain combines TRBV10-3 with TRBJ2-3; TRBD2 aligns across 7 bases. Germline-derived CDR1 and CDR2 are ENHRY and SYGVKD. Trimming removed 5 bases from V and 2 bases from J; junction bases left unmatched: 13. This CDR3 spans 17 amino acids. The DNA for the CDR3 is TGTGCCATCAGTCCTTCACGTGGGGGAGGGGACACAGATACGCAGTATTTT. Amino acid sequence: CAISPSRGGGDTDTQYF.

Only a few counts were recorded for this clonotype. A much more abundant neighbour one base away suggests this may be a read error. This sequence joins TRBV11-3 and TRBJ2-7; no clear D gene. The CDR3 has 18 amino acids. Germline V gene lookup returns CDR1 SGHNT and CDR2 YENEEA. The CDR3 DNA is TGTGCCAGCAGCTTAGATCAGGAGAGAGGCTACATCTCCTACGGGCAGTACTTC. It specifies CASSLDQERGYISYGQYF.

This clonotype came up many times. The chain couples TRBV29-1 to TRBJ2-7, with 8 bases fitting TRBD2. This CDR3 region has 13 residues. Germline trimming cut 5 bases from V and 3 bases from J; bases unmatched to any gene: 6. Per the germline V gene, CDR1 is SQVTM and CDR2 is ANQGSEA. The CDR3 nucleotides read TGCAGCGTTACGGGGCTAGCGGGCTACGAGCAGTACTTC. Protein: CSVTGLAGYEQYF.

There are many counts of this clonotype. The chain employs TRBV7-2 and TRBJ2-1, with TRBD2 identical over 9 bases. The CDR3 spans 14 residues. The V segment lost 1 base and the J segment 9 bases; nucleotides outside the gene matches: 4. Looked up from germline, CDR1 is SGHTA and CDR2 is FQGNSA. As DNA, the CDR3 is TGTGCCAGCAGCTTAGATGGACTAGCGAGTGAGCAGTTCTTC. Protein sequence: CASSLDGLASEQFF.

This clonotype was observed at least ten times. The rearrangement uses TRBV27 and TRBJ1-4; D uncertain. Germline V lookup: CDR1 MNHEY, CDR2 SMNVEV (reference sequence). Between the trimmed V and J ends, which lost 8 bases and 5 bases, there was a span of 9 bases. The CDR3 is 12 amino acids. CDR3 nucleotides: TGTGCCAGCTGGGGTCGGAATGAAAAACTGTTTTTT. Encoded protein: CASWGRNEKLFF.

This rearrangement joins TRBV2 to TRBJ1-2; 7 bases are shared with TRBD1. The CDR3 sequence is 15 residues long. CDR1 is SNHLY, CDR2 FYNNEI, per germline. V gave up 8 bases and J gave up 4 bases; unmatched junction bases: 13. The CDR3 DNA reads TGTGCCAGCCAGGGGGTACGGGGGCGCGCCTATGGCTACACCTTC. It yields the protein CASQGVRGRAYGYTF.

The V gene is TRBV7-2, the J gene TRBJ2-5; perhaps D is TRBD1 or TRBD2 (5 bases each). The CDR3 has 15 residues. Germline CDR1 and CDR2: SGHTA and FQGNSA. The ends were cut back, 6 bases at V and 7 bases at J, with 21 bases in the middle. This chain's CDR3 is CASRPGRMLRGTQYF. The CDR3 coding sequence is TGTGCCAGCAGACCTGGACGCATGTTGAGGGGGACCCAGTACTTC.

This clonotype has a count of ten or more. V is TRBV5-6 and J is TRBJ1-1; D is possibly TRBD1 (6 bases). V gave up 0 bases and J gave up 1 base, with 7 bases separating them. Germline V lookup: CDR1 SGHDT, CDR2 YYEEEE. CDR3 size: 14 residues. DNA for the CDR3: TGTGCCAGCAGCTTGGAGACAGGGAACACTGAAGCTTTCTTT. It translates to CASSLETGNTEAFF.

This clonotype was seen at least ten times. V and J are TRBV7-9 and TRBJ2-1, with TRBD2 matching over 16 bases. This CDR3 spans 18 amino acids. The ends lost 9 bases at V and 0 bases at J; junction bases unmatched: 8. Germline values: CDR1 SEHNR, CDR2 FQNEAQ (reference sequence). This CDR3 reads CASRPGLAGGSSYNEQFF. The DNA for the CDR3 is TGTGCCAGTCGACCGGGACTAGCGGGAGGGAGCTCCTACAATGAGCAGTTCTTC.

Turning to this clonotype: This may stem from a read error, because a much larger clone lies one nucleotide away. The V and J genes are TRBV6-1 and TRBJ1-2, with 7 bases fitting TRBD1. This CDR3 spans 15 amino acids. Germline V CDR1 and CDR2: MNHNS, SASEGT. Losses at the gene ends were 5 bases for V and 6 bases for J; bases not matched to a gene: 12. CDR3 in DNA: TGTGCCAGCAGTATCGGTGGAGGGGGCGACCATGGCTACACCTTC. Protein: CASSIGGGGDHGYTF.

This clonotype has at least ten counts. This rearrangement joins TRBV30 to TRBJ1-1; D is unresolved. The J call may be wrong; the DNA end is better matched by TRBJ1-6. The CDR3 loop spans 12 amino acids. The germline V gene has CDR1 GTSNPN and CDR2 SVGIG (reference sequence). The CDR3 sequence is CAWSPDNSPLHF. CDR3 bases: TGTGCCTGGAGCCCGGATAATTCACCCCTCCACTTT.

Many counts were recorded for this clonotype. The germline gene is not matched at one end of the junction; a read error may be the cause. V is TRBV27 and J is TRBJ2-1; weak D call: TRBD1 (5 bases). The CDR3 totals 13 residues. The germline gives CDR1 MNHEY, CDR2 SMNVEV (reference sequence). In nucleotides, the CDR3 is TGTGCCAGCAGTTTCGATAGGGGCTCTGAGCGGTTCTTC. It is translated as CASSFDRGSERFF.

This clonotype occurred many times. The rearrangement joins TRBV11-3 to TRBJ2-2; no definite D call. Germline assignment: CDR1 SGHNT and CDR2 YENEEA. Trimming took 3 bases from V and 4 from J, leaving 0 bases between them. CDR3 length equals 11 residues. The CDR3 loop reads CASSFTGELFF. The CDR3 DNA follows: TGTGCCAGCAGCTTCACCGGGGAGCTGTTTTTT.

V usage is TRBV5-6 and J usage is TRBJ2-1; possible D gene TRBD2, 7 bases. CDR1 and CDR2 (germline): SGHDT, YYEEEE. The CDR3 length is 12 residues. The V gene lost 1 base and the J gene lost 15 bases, with 14 bases spanning the gap. The CDR3 coding sequence is TGTGCCAGCAGCTTGAAGGGGGGGCCTCCGTTCTTC. It yields the protein CASSLKGGPPFF.